The rows below give T cell receptor beta chains drawn from one sample of a study of OX40 agonist ivuxolimab in advanced cancers. TCRdb's copy holds only in-frame clones and misses some; the assay was immunoSEQ multiplex PCR. The sample shows tens of thousands of clones, roughly 86% of them seen only once. Sequencing used CD4+ or CD8+ T cells sorted from blood, obtained in a trial of the OX40 agonist ivuxolimab. Receptors originate from an adult with an advanced solid tumor such as melanoma, head and neck, liver or kidney cancer. Both conserved end residues are part of each CDR3. D genes are given only for firm matches. Not every row has a clone size; where given, it reads once, few, many or a size class.

TRBV9	-	TRBJ2-1	-	TGTGCCAGCAGCCCCGCCGGGGGACGAGTGTTAGGAGAGCAGTTCTTC	CASSPAGGRVLGEQFF
TRBV7-6	-	TRBJ2-7	-	TGTGCCAGCAGCCCGGACAGTGGGCCCTACGAGCAGTACTTC	CASSPDSGPYEQYF
TRBV7-6	-	TRBJ2-5	TRBD2	TGTGCCAGCAGCAAAGGGGCGGGGGGCCGAGGGGTAGAGACCCAGTACTTC	CASSKGAGGRGVETQYF
TRBV6-5	once	TRBJ2-5	-	TGTGCCAGCAGTTACAGGGAGACCCAGTACTTC	CASSYRETQYF
TRBV15	-	TRBJ2-2	TRBD2	TGTGCCACCAGCAGGGGAGGACTAGCGGGGAGCGGGACCGGGGAGCTGTTTTTT	CATSRGGLAGSGTGELFF
TRBV7-9	-	TRBJ1-1	-	TGTGCCATCCAGCAGAACACTGAAGCTTTCTTT	CAIQQNTEAFF
TRBV10-3	-	TRBJ2-3	-	TGTGCCATCAGTGAACGTACCGGGACAAAAGGCACAGATACGCAGTATTTT	CAISERTGTKGTDTQYF
TRBV6-6	-	TRBJ1-1	-	TGTGCCAGCAGTAATCGCCCGGGGGGGGCCGGGACTGAAGCTTTCTTT	CASSNRPGGAGTEAFF
TRBV4-2	once	TRBJ2-5	TRBD2	TGTGCCAGCAGCCAGACGGGACTAGCGGGAGACGGGCAAGAGACCCAGTACTTC	CASSQTGLAGDGQETQYF
TRBV4-1	-	TRBJ2-7	TRBD1	TGCGCCAGCAGCCAGCACAGGGGCTCCACCGAGGAGAAATACGAGCAGTACTTC	CASSQHRGSTEEKYEQYF
TRBV7-2	-	TRBJ2-2	-	TGTGCCAGCAGCTTAAGAACCGGGGAGCTGTTTTTT	CASSLRTGELFF
TRBV7-2	-	TRBJ1-4	-	TGTGCCAGCAGCCCAATAAAAGGGGCCCCCGGAGGGACTGAAAAACTGTTTTTT	CASSPIKGAPGGTEKLFF
TRBV9	-	TRBJ2-7	TRBD2	TGTGCCAGCAGCCCCAGGCTAGCGGGAGGGTTTGAGCAGTACTTC	CASSPRLAGGFEQYF
TRBV11-2	-	TRBJ2-7	-	TGTGCCAGCAGCTTTTCGCAGGGGCGAACCTACGAGCAGTACTTC	CASSFSQGRTYEQYF
TRBV7-3	-	TRBJ2-5	-	TGTGCCAGCAGCTTACACAACGAAGAGACCCAGTACTTC	CASSLHNEETQYF
TRBV19	once	TRBJ1-6	-	TGTGCCAGTAGTATAGACCGCGGAGAACCAGGAGGTTATAATTCACCCCTCCACTTT	CASSIDRGEPGGYNSPLHF
TRBV19	-	TRBJ2-7	TRBD1	TGTGCCAGTAGTATAGCGGACAGGGGATACGAGCAGTACTTC	CASSIADRGYEQYF
TRBV18	once	TRBJ2-3	-	TGTGCCAGCTCACCCGCTAGCTCCGATACGCAGTATTTT	CASSPASSDTQYF
TRBV19	-	TRBJ1-4	-	TGTGCCAGTAGTATGGGGGGTATGGGAAAACTGTTTTTT	CASSMGGMGKLFF
TRBV28	-	TRBJ1-3	-	TGTGCCAGCCAAATCATAGGGCCTGGAAACACCATATATTTT	CASQIIGPGNTIYF
TRBV7-6	-	TRBJ2-5	TRBD1	TGTGCCAGCAGATTGGGACAGCTCGATGCCCAGTACTTC	CASRLGQLDAQYF
TRBV9	-	TRBJ1-4	TRBD1	TGTGCCAGCAGCGTAGACACAGGGGGACGTGAAAAACTGTTTTTT	CASSVDTGGREKLFF
TRBV6-1	-	TRBJ1-2	TRBD1	TGTGCCAGCAGTACCACAGGGGGGGAAGGCTACACCTTC	CASSTTGGEGYTF
TRBV19	-	TRBJ2-7	-	TGTGCCAGTAGTATAGATAATTTACGAGACGAGCAGTACTTC	CASSIDNLRDEQYF
TRBV28	-	TRBJ2-1	-	TGTGCCAGCAGTTTTTGGGCTTCGGGGTACAATGAGCAGTTCTTC	CASSFWASGYNEQFF
TRBV2	few	TRBJ1-1	-	TGTGCCAGCAGTGTTTACAGATCCAACACTGAAGCTTTCTTT	CASSVYRSNTEAFF
TRBV5-1	-	TRBJ2-1	-	TGCGCCAGCAGCCCAGACCCGGCCCCTCACAATGAGCAGTTCTTC	CASSPDPAPHNEQFF
TRBV9	-	TRBJ1-1	-	TGTGCCAGCAGCGCCACAGATGACACTGAAGCTTTCTTT	CASSATDDTEAFF
TRBV5-1	-	TRBJ1-1	-	TGCGCCAGCAGCTTGGTGGGCTTGAACACTGAAGCTTTCTTT	CASSLVGLNTEAFF
TRBV18	-	TRBJ1-1	TRBD1	TGTGCCAGCTCACCTTCGACAGGGGAAGTGGGTGTAGCTTTCTTT	CASSPSTGEVGVAFF
TRBV28	-	TRBJ2-3	TRBD2	TGTGCCAGCAGTTTACCCCTTAGAGCGGGGAGCACAGATACGCAGTATTTT	CASSLPLRAGSTDTQYF
TRBV6-6	-	TRBJ1-2	TRBD1	TGTGCCAGCAGCAACAGGGGGGGCGAGGGCTATGGCTACACCTTC	CASSNRGGEGYGYTF
TRBV6-5	once	TRBJ2-1	-	TGTGCCAGCAGTTACTCGGCTAGCGCACTTCTCAATGAGCAGTTCTTC	CASSYSASALLNEQFF
TRBV28	-	TRBJ2-2	TRBD2	TGTGCCAGCAGTTTTACTGCGGGAGGGAACACCGGGGAGCTGTTTTTT	CASSFTAGGNTGELFF
TRBV20-1	once	TRBJ2-7	-	TGCAGTGCCGGGCGGACCTACGAGCAGTACTTC	CSAGRTYEQYF
TRBV28	-	TRBJ2-1	TRBD2	TGTGCCAGCAGTTTAGGGGGACTAGCCCCCTTGGATGAGCAGTTCTTC	CASSLGGLAPLDEQFF
TRBV19	-	TRBJ2-7	TRBD2	TGTGCCAGTAGTACGACTAGCGGACCCTACGAGCAGTACTTC	CASSTTSGPYEQYF
TRBV6-5	-	TRBJ1-1	-	TGTGCCAGCATCCGGGGGGAGCAAGCTTTCTTT	CASIRGEQAFF
TRBV30	-	TRBJ1-5	-	TGTGCCTGGAGTCGGGAAGGGCCCCAGCATTTT	CAWSREGPQHF
TRBV28	-	TRBJ1-1	TRBD1	TGTGCCAGCAGTTTAATGGGGGCAGGGGGCCCCACAAGTCGTGAAGCTTTCTTT	CASSLMGAGGPTSREAFF
TRBV9	-	TRBJ2-1	TRBD2	TGTGCCAGCAGCGTAGCACTAGCGGGGGCCCTCGAGCCCAATGAGCAGTTCTTC	CASSVALAGALEPNEQFF
TRBV6-6	-	TRBJ1-4	-	TGTGCCAGCAGTTATAAGGGTCTTGCAACTAATGAAAAACTGTTTTTT	CASSYKGLATNEKLFF
TRBV6-1	-	TRBJ2-4	TRBD1	TGTGCCAGCAGTGAAGCGCTTCAGGGGGTCCAAAACATTCAGTACTTC	CASSEALQGVQNIQYF
TRBV7-9	-	TRBJ2-3	-	TGTGCCAGCAGCTCCCCCGCTTCGAGGAGCACAGATACGCAGTATTTT	CASSSPASRSTDTQYF
TRBV6-1	-	TRBJ2-5	TRBD2	TGTGCCAGCAGTGAAGAGGGAGGGCCAGGTGAGACCCAGTACTTC	CASSEEGGPGETQYF
TRBV25-1	-	TRBJ1-3	TRBD1	TGTGCCAGCAGTGACCCGGGACAGGGGGGAAACACCATATATTTT	CASSDPGQGGNTIYF
TRBV28	-	TRBJ2-2	TRBD1	TGTGCCAGCAGCGGACAGGGGAACACCGGGGAGCTGTTTTTT	CASSGQGNTGELFF
TRBV28	-	TRBJ2-5	-	TGTGCCAGCAGTTTATGGGAGGGTGGCGGGGAGACCCAGTACTTC	CASSLWEGGGETQYF
TRBV4-2	-	TRBJ2-3	-	TGTGCCAGCAGCCAAGATGGGGGCCGAGATACGCAGTATTTT	CASSQDGGRDTQYF
TRBV6-5	once	TRBJ2-7	TRBD2	TGTGCCAGCAGTTCTCTGACTAGCGGGGCCTACGAGCAGTACTTC	CASSSLTSGAYEQYF
TRBV28	-	TRBJ2-7	TRBD2	TGTGCCACCCAACTAGCGGCCTACGAGCAGTACTTC	CATQLAAYEQYF
TRBV2	-	TRBJ2-7	-	TGTGCCAGCTCCCCGGACGGCGGTGTGAAGCAGTACTTC	CASSPDGGVKQYF
TRBV28	-	TRBJ1-5	-	TGTGCCAGCAGTTCCCCTTCGTGGGGTCAGCCCCAGCATTTT	CASSSPSWGQPQHF
TRBV29-1	-	TRBJ1-2	TRBD1	TGCAGCGTGGGGGGAGGGGGCGTTGGCTACACCTTC	CSVGGGGVGYTF
TRBV19	-	TRBJ1-1	-	TGTGCCAGCAAAGGGTGGGAGCTAACGAACACTGAAGCTTTCTTT	CASKGWELTNTEAFF
TRBV19	-	TRBJ2-1	TRBD2	TGTGCCAGTAGTCCTCCCGGGACTAGGGGGTACAATGAGCAGTTCTTC	CASSPPGTRGYNEQFF
TRBV2	-	TRBJ2-7	-	TGTGCCAGCAGTAAAAGCTACGAGCAGTACTTC	CASSKSYEQYF
TRBV4-2	-	TRBJ2-7	-	TGTGCCAGCAGCCAAGTACAGGGTAACACCTACGAGCAGTACTTC	CASSQVQGNTYEQYF